Below, 6 T cell receptor beta chains from the same sample are listed, as sequenced in a study of early T cells in non-severe SARS-CoV-2 infection. TCRdb fed the 5' RACE reads into MiXCR, producing one record per CDR3 protein. The table records tens of thousands of distinct CDR3 sequences, about a tenth of them present only once. Sequenced: whole blood. These receptors originate from an adult who was a healthcare worker with PCR-confirmed SARS-CoV-2 infection or an uninfected control (not recorded which).

The chain employs TRBV20-1 and TRBJ1-4, with a weak D call TRBD1 (5 bases). Trimming left V 3 bases short and J 5 bases short, with 10 bases between. The CDR3 consists of 13 residues. Germline CDR1 DFQATT, CDR2 SNEGSKA (reference sequence). The CDR3 protein is CSASAGPNEKLFF. DNA of the CDR3: TGCAGTGCTAGCGCAGGGCCCAATGAAAAACTGTTTTTT.

At least ten counts were recorded for this clonotype. J is TRBJ2-4 and V is TRBV7-6, with 8 bases identical to TRBD2. J was trimmed by 7 bases and V by 5 bases; bases with no gene match: 10. This CDR3 comprises 15 residues. The germline V gene encodes CDR1 SGHVS and CDR2 FNYEAQ. The CDR3 DNA reads as TGTGCCAGCAGCATTCTGGCGGGAGGAAGGAACATTCAGTACTTC. Translation: CASSILAGGRNIQYF.

The rearrangement links TRBV10-3 to TRBJ2-1; maybe TRBD1 (5 bases). The CDR3 length is 12 residues. V was shortened by 4 bases and J by 7 bases, with 8 bases between the two germline ends. Per the germline V gene, CDR1 is ENHRY and CDR2 is SYGVKD. Here the CDR3 DNA reads TGTGCCATCAGTGTGGCAGGGAATGAGCAGTTCTTC. Residues: CAISVAGNEQFF.

Ten or more counts support this clonotype. The rearrangement uses TRBV20-1 and TRBJ1-2; tentatively, D is TRBD1 (5 bases). The CDR3 totals 15 residues. CDR1 and CDR2 (germline): DFQATT, SNEGSKA (reference sequence). The V end was cut by 1 base, the J end by 1 base, with 13 bases between. CDR3 coding DNA: TGCAGTGCTAGAGGGGGACTGAGACGTAACTATGGCTACACCTTC. This encodes CSARGGLRRNYGYTF.

This clonotype has ten or more counts. This chain links TRBV2 with TRBJ2-7; perhaps TRBD2 as D (6 bases). The CDR3 loop spans 16 amino acids. Trimming pared 0 bases from V and 3 bases from J, leaving 15 bases between. CDR1 is SNHLY, CDR2 FYNNEI, per germline. Here the CDR3 reads CASSEARDSRGYEQYF. The CDR3 coding sequence is TGTGCCAGCAGTGAAGCCAGGGACTCTAGGGGCTACGAGCAGTACTTC.

This clonotype was picked up many times. The genes are TRBV29-1 and TRBJ2-6, with D perhaps given as TRBD1 or TRBD2 (5 bases each). The CDR3 contains 14 residues. From germline, CDR1 is SQVTM and CDR2 ANQGSEA. Trimming removed 6 bases at V and 4 bases at J, with 13 bases between. The CDR3 reads CSVGGGAGANVLTF. The CDR3 nucleotides are TGCAGCGTCGGTGGGGGAGCAGGGGCCAACGTCCTGACTTTC.